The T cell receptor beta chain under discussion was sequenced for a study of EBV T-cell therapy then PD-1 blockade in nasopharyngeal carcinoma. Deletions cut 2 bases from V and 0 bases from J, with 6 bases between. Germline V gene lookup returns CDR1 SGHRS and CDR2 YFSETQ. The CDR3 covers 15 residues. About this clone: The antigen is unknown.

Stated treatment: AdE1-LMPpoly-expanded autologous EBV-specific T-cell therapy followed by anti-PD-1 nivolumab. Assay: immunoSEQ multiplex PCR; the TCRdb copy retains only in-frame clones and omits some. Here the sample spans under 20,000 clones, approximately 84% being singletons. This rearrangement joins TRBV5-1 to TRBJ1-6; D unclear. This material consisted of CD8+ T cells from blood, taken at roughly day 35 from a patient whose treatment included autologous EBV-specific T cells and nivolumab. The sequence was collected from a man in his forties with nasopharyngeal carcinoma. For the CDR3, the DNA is TGCGCCAGCAGCTTACAGAGCTCCTATAATTCACCCCTCCACTTT. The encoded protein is CASSLQSSYNSPLHF.